The 9 T cell receptor beta chains presented below share a single source sample, sequenced in a study of T cells in Graves' hyperthyroidism and ophthalmopathy. TCR beta CDR3 regions were amplified from RNA. Researchers ran a first-round RT-PCR on the TCR CDR3 using the HTBI primer set. From the multiplex PCR reads, TCRdb called clonotypes with MiXCR, one entry per CDR3 protein. This table has 360,000 or so distinct CDR3 sequences, approximately 14% appearing once. Material: blood. The source is a woman aged 55-70 years with Graves' ophthalmopathy.

This clonotype was seen many times. The chain combines TRBV7-2 with TRBJ2-7, with 13 positions matching TRBD2. CDR1 SGHTA and CDR2 FQGNSA come from the germline V gene. This CDR3 contains 17 residues. V was pared by 0 bases and J by 3 bases, with 5 bases of the junction left unmatched. Here the CDR3 reads CASSLAGGLAGFYEQYF. CDR3 sequence (DNA): TGTGCCAGCAGCTTAGCGGGGGGACTAGCGGGATTCTACGAGCAGTACTTC.

The chain recombines TRBV20-1 with TRBJ1-1; the D is unclear. Germline V gene lookup returns CDR1 DFQATT and CDR2 SNEGSKA (reference sequence). The CDR3 runs 13 residues. The V end was cut by 1 base, the J end by 4 bases, with 10 bases between. CDR3 in amino acids: CSARGNFGTEAFF. The CDR3 nucleotides read TGCAGTGCTAGAGGAAACTTTGGCACTGAAGCTTTCTTT.

Note on this clonotype: This may arise from a read error, as a much more abundant clone is one base away. The chain has TRBV5-1 and TRBJ2-7, with 9 bases lining up with TRBD2. Germline CDR1 reads SGHRS; CDR2 reads YFSETQ. This CDR3 spans 14 amino acids. CDR3 DNA: TGCGCCAGCAGCGGGCGGGAGGGCCTCTACGGGCAGTACTTC. Translation gives CASSGREGLYGQYF.

This clonotype was observed many times. The V call is TRBV7-9, the J call TRBJ2-3; the D is unclear. The CDR3 loop spans 17 amino acids. V was clipped by 1 base and J by 2 bases, with 16 bases between them. Germline loops: CDR1 SEHNR, CDR2 FQNEAQ (reference sequence). CDR3 residues: CASSLGARGTDTDTQYF. The CDR3 nucleotides are TGTGCCAGCAGCTTAGGGGCGCGCGGAACCGACACAGATACGCAGTATTTT. Complete variable domain (other parts from reference TRBV7-9 and TRBJ2-3): DTGVSQNPRHKITKRGQNVTFRCDPISEHNRLYWYRQTLGQGPEFLTYFQNEAQLEKSRLLSDRFSAERPKGSFSTLEIQRTEQGDSAMYLCASSLGARGTDTDTQYFGPGTRLTVL.

Notes on this clonotype: A single base separates this from a much larger clone, so it may be a read error. The rearrangement links TRBV6-1 to TRBJ2-3; D is unresolved. The CDR3 spans 17 residues. Germline CDR1 MNHNS, CDR2 SASEGT. The CDR3 loop reads CANSEAFAGPTTDTQYF. The CDR3 DNA reads TGTGCCAACAGTGAAGCGTTCGCCGGGCCGACCACAGATACGCAGTATTTT.

This clonotype was detected many times. The chain combines TRBV18 with TRBJ1-1, with no clear D. The CDR3 loop spans 15 amino acids. Germline assignment: CDR1 KGHSH and CDR2 LQKENI. With 2 bases removed from V and 5 bases from J, the gap between germline ends came to 15 bases. CDR3 nucleotides: TGTGCCAGCTCACCATCGCGGGGTGAGGGAACTGAAGCTTTCTTT. Translated, it gives CASSPSRGEGTEAFF.

The gene calls are TRBV20-1 and TRBJ1-5, with D maybe TRBD1 (5 bases). The germline V gene has CDR1 DFQATT and CDR2 SNEGSKA (reference sequence). Trimming took off 6 bases at V and 3 bases at J, with 15 bases between the two ends. CDR3 length: 14 residues. As DNA, the CDR3 is TGCAGTGCGGGGGGACGGCGAAACAATCAGCCCCAGCATTTT. Residues: CSAGGRRNNQPQHF.

The rearrangement links TRBV27 to TRBJ2-5, with 12 nucleotides matching TRBD2. The CDR3 is made up of 15 amino acids. The germline gives CDR1 MNHEY, CDR2 SMNVEV (reference sequence). The junction had 9 bases not matched to a gene; V was cut back by 9 bases and J by 4 bases. CDR3 coding DNA: TGTGCCAGTATCGGACTAGCGGGATTGGGAGAGACCCAGTACTTC. As protein: CASIGLAGLGETQYF.

This clonotype was observed at least ten times. The genes are TRBV18 and TRBJ2-7; D is uncertain. Trimming cost V 3 bases and J 5 bases, with 8 bases left between them. This CDR3 is built from 12 residues. Germline CDR1 reads KGHSH; CDR2 reads LQKENI. CDR3 DNA sequence: TGTGCCAGCTCACCTAAGAACAACGAGCAGTACTTC. Translating it yields CASSPKNNEQYF.